This T cell receptor beta chain was recovered during a study of T cells in Graves' hyperthyroidism and ophthalmopathy. Study-level findings and limits: Ophthalmopathy and stable hyperthyroidism were told apart by a 13 V-J model.

This clonotype has a count of ten or more. Its target is not known. Per the germline V gene, CDR1 is MDHEN and CDR2 is SYDVKM. The V end was cut by 6 bases, the J end by 4 bases, with 20 bases between. The CDR3 consists of 16 residues. What was amplified from RNA transcripts were TCR beta CDR3 regions. HTBI primers were used for first-round RT-PCR of the TCR CDR3. TCRdb used MiXCR to reprocess the multiplex PCR reads, holding one entry per CDR3 protein. Here the sample spans around 340,000 distinct CDR3 sequences, 15% to 20% being singletons. This clonotype was obtained from a woman younger than 45 with Graves' hyperthyroidism that later progressed to Graves' ophthalmopathy. The V gene is TRBV28, the J gene TRBJ2-3; D is possibly TRBD2 (5 bases). The sequenced material came from blood. The CDR3: CASSVTARGSPDTQYF. The CDR3 bases are TGTGCCAGCAGCGTGACCGCCAGAGGGAGCCCAGATACGCAGTATTTT. Full variable domain (rest looked up from reference TRBV28 and TRBJ2-3): DVKVTQSSRYLVKRTGEKVFLECVQDMDHENMFWYRQDPGLGLRLIYFSYDVKMKEKGDIPEGYSVSREKKERFSLILESASTNQTSMYLCASSVTARGSPDTQYFGPGTRLTVL.